Here is one T cell receptor beta chain with its context. What it recognizes is unknown. Deep was the level used in running the assay. Clones were sequenced by immunoSEQ multiplex PCR, and TCRdb holds only the in-frame ones, with some missing. This table holds 2 million to 3 million clones, approximately 94% found once. This entry comes from a study of shared clonotypes between healthy human individuals. Study conclusions and caveats: Shared clonotypes: roughly 4.7% naive CD4, approximately 3.4% naive CD8, about 2.5% memory CD4, 0.4% memory CD8.

The V end lost 4 bases, the J end lost 2 bases, and 15 bases lay between the germline ends. The CDR3 has 15 amino acids. Germline CDR1 and CDR2: MGHRA and YSYEKL. Sequencing was carried out using naive CD4+ T cells from PBMCs. Subset noted: CD45RA+ positively selected. The source of this sequence is a man aged 18 to 29 in good health. Some clones in this sample may be carry-over from other donors' samples. The gene calls are TRBV4-1 and TRBJ2-7; D might be TRBD1 (6 bases). CDR3 region: CASSRKKGETYEQYF. The CDR3 bases are TGCGCCAGCAGCCGCAAGAAGGGGGAAACCTACGAGCAGTACTTC.